The subject of this entry is one T cell receptor (beta chain). Its matching antigen is unknown. It was across several immunoSEQ plates that each subset's genomic DNA was evenly split. Generated by immunoSEQ multiplex PCR, the TCRdb table keeps only in-frame clones and is missing some. The sample has about 1.9 million clones, roughly 95% seen once. The data were obtained in a study of shared clonotypes between healthy human individuals. Whole-study context: CD4 naive cells filled three plates per donor, CD4 memory three, CD8 naive two and CD8 memory one. Study-level results: Relative to their counterparts shared across all four donors, non-shared clonotypes exhibited diminished generation probabilities.

Germline V gene lookup returns CDR1 SGDLS and CDR2 YYNGEE. The CDR3 contains 15 residues. Unmatched junction bases numbered 10, after V lost 2 bases and J lost 7 bases. In the naive CD8 group, cells lacked CD45RO and were positively selected for CCR7, so terminally differentiated effector memory CD45RA+ cells were left out. This TCR derives from a man aged 18 to 35 in good health. Some clones in this sample may be carry-over from other donors' samples. The rearrangement uses TRBV9 and TRBJ2-7; 9 nucleotides align to TRBD2. Sequencing used naive CD8+ T cells from PBMCs. CDR3 bases: TGTGCCAGCAGCGTGGGTAGCGGGAGCATGAGGGAGCAGTACTTC. Amino acid sequence: CASSVGSGSMREQYF.